This TCR beta chain emerged from a study of glioma-infiltrating T cells after dendritic cell vaccination. At the level of the study: Patients received autologous tumor lysate-pulsed dendritic cell vaccination between about 2002 and 2013. Autologous tumor lysate was loaded overnight onto monocyte-derived dendritic cells grown seven to eight days with IL-4 and GM-CSF.

Looked up from germline, CDR1 is SGHVS and CDR2 is FQNEAQ. The CDR3 contains 18 residues. Unmatched junction bases numbered 2, after V lost 1 base and J lost 0 bases. Time point given: after dendritic cell vaccination, including at tumor progression/relapse. None of the glioblastoma patients had an isocitrate dehydrogenase mutation. The PCR used 60 V beta and 13 J beta primers. The data were produced by immunoSEQ multiplex PCR, yet TCRdb's version contains in-frame clones alone and is incomplete. The sample records 100,000 or so clones, around 90% being singletons. The receptor was isolated from a human donor with glioblastoma. The V gene is TRBV7-8, the J gene TRBJ2-6; TRBD2 aligns across 11 bases. The sample consisted of blood, taken after dendritic cell vaccination. In DNA form, the CDR3 reads TGTGCCAGCAGCTTAGTACTAGCGGGGGACTCTGGGGCCAACGTCCTGACTTTC. This codes for CASSLVLAGDSGANVLTF.